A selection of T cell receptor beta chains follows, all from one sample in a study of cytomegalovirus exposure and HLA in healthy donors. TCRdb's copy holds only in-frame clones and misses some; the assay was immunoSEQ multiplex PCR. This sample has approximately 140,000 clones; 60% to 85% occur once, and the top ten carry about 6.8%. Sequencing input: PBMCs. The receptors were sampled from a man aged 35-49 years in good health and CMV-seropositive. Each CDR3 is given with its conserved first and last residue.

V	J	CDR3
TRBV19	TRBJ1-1	CASTWTGGNTEAFF
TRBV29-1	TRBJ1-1	CSLTGPENTEAFF
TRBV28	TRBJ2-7	CASSLWGTGEYEQYF
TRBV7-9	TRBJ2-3	CASSLVGPGLAGEDTQYF
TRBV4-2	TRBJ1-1	CASSQDTPKTGLRTEAFF
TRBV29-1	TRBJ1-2	CSVENSGYGYTF
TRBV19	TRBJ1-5	CASTATGGWGQPQHF
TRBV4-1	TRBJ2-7	CASSQAASGRLYEQYF
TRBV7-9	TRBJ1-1	CASSPRGGRGGSLEAFF
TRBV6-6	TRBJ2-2	CASSLQGTNTGELFF
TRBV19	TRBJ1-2	CASSRPAGEAGLGYTF
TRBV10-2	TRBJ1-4	CASRRGETNEKLFF
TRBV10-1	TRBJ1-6	CASSTHRTGSPLHF
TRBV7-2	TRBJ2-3	CASSLGAGTGDTQYF
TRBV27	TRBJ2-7	CASRRAGGGYEQYF
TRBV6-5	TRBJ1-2	CASSTPGRAYGYTF
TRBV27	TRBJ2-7	CASGALAGSSYEQYF
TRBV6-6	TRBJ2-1	CASSQAAYNEQFF
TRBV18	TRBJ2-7	CASSAGDSYEQYF
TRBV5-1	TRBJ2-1	CASSPHLAGANLGYNEQFF
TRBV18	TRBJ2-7	CASSPRTGSYEQYF
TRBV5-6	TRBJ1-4	CASSYPTGGNEKLFF
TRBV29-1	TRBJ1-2	CSVSGTSYGYTF
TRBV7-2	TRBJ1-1	CASSLTPQNTEAFF
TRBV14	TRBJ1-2	CASSQDISYGYTF
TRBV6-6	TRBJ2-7	CASRPIAGGPSEQYF
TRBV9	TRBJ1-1	CASSAGTVNTEAFF